These 13 T cell receptor beta chains originate from one sample sequenced in a study of Ad26.COV2.S vaccination and SARS-CoV-2 variants. Treatment here: roughly 19 received Ad26.COV2.S at low or high dose, single or two shots; 5 received placebo; per-sample allocation not given. The study sampled participants on day 63 after the first vaccine or placebo injection. Some clones are missing from TCRdb's copy, which holds only in-frame ones; the method was immunoSEQ multiplex PCR. The table records under 400,000 clones, around 86% of them present only once. The source was peripheral blood, collected in a trial of Ad26.COV2.S vaccine versus placebo. These TCRs come from a person aged 18-60 years who received the Ad26.COV2.S COVID-19 vaccine or a placebo.

The rearrangement uses TRBV27 and TRBJ2-3, with D perhaps being TRBD1 or TRBD2 (5 bases each). The length of the CDR3 is 13 residues. CDR1 MNHEY and CDR2 SMNVEV come from the germline V gene (reference sequence). V dropped 8 bases and J dropped 6 bases, with 15 bases sitting between them. This CDR3 reads CASGGPRGDTQYF. Here the CDR3 DNA reads TGTGCCAGCGGGGGTCCCCGTGGGGATACGCAGTATTTT.

The J gene is TRBJ2-2, the V gene TRBV11-2, with 7 bases lining up with TRBD2. The trim removed 4 bases at V and 6 bases at J, leaving 20 bases unmatched. Germline lookup yields CDR1 SGHAT and CDR2 FQNNGV. The CDR3 has 19 amino acids. The CDR3 loop reads CASSSDDEVVGAGAGELFF. CDR3 in DNA: TGTGCCAGCAGCTCCGACGACGAGGTGGTAGGCGCGGGGGCCGGGGAGCTGTTTTTT.

DNA of the CDR3: TGTGCCAGCAGCGTCGCCGGCGCGAGGGTCTATGGCTACACCTTC. The encoded protein is CASSVAGARVYGYTF. This rearrangement joins TRBV9 to TRBJ1-2; the D is unclear. Germline V CDR1 and CDR2: SGDLS, YYNGEE. The V end lost 2 bases, the J end lost 4 bases, and 15 bases lay between the germline ends. This CDR3 comprises 15 residues. The full variable domain, in which reference TRBV9 and TRBJ1-2 provide the parts outside the CDR3, is DSGVTQTPKHLITATGQRVTLRCSPRSGDLSVYWYQQSLDQGLQFLIQYYNGEERAKGNILERFSAQQFPDLHSELNLSSLELGDSALYFCASSVAGARVYGYTFGSGTRLTVV.

The chain couples TRBV2 to TRBJ2-3; the match to TRBD2 covers 7 bases. The CDR3 extends over 15 amino acids. The V and J ends lost 4 bases and 4 bases, in that order; junction bases with no gene match: 8. The germline CDR1 and CDR2 sequences are SNHLY and FYNNEI. The CDR3 is CASSVLGGGADTQYF. CDR3 coding DNA: TGTGCCAGCAGTGTCCTTGGGGGAGGGGCAGATACGCAGTATTTT.

This chain connects TRBV6-5 to TRBJ1-1; D not resolved. V shed 7 bases and J shed 3 bases, with 12 bases lying between them. Germline assignment: CDR1 MNHEY and CDR2 SVGAGI. CDR3 length equals 13 residues. Here the CDR3 reads CASTLGRHTEAFF. The CDR3 coding sequence is TGTGCCAGCACCCTCGGAAGGCACACTGAAGCTTTCTTT.

The chain combines TRBV4-1 with TRBJ2-2; D remains ambiguous. The germline CDR1 and CDR2 sequences are MGHRA and YSYEKL. This CDR3 is built from 16 residues. V lost 1 base to trimming and J lost 0 bases, with 9 bases between them. The CDR3 DNA reads TGCGCCAGCAGCCAAGGCAAGAAAGCGAACACCGGGGAGCTGTTTTTT. Its translation is CASSQGKKANTGELFF.

Concerning this clone itself: At one end the junction does not follow the germline gene, possibly because of a read error. The CDR3 sequence is CASSPSARAGDSYEQYF. CDR3 bases: TGTGCTAGCAGCCCTAGTGCCCGGGCAGGTGACTCCTACGAGCAGTACTTC. This chain links TRBV7-7 with TRBJ2-7; D gene unclear. CDR3 length equals 17 residues. Per the germline V gene, CDR1 is SSHAT and CDR2 is FNYEAQ (reference sequence). Combining the CDR3 with reference TRBV7-7 and TRBJ2-7 gives the whole variable domain GAGVSQSPRYKVTKRGQDVTLRCDPISSHATLYWYQQALGQGPEFLTYFNYEAQPDKSGLPSDRFSAERPEGSISTLTIQRTEQRDSAMYRCASSPSARAGDSYEQYFGPGTRLTVT.

This clone has a handful of counts. Its ends do not fully match the called genes, so a read error is possible. The chain is built from TRBV4-3 and TRBJ1-1; possibly TRBD1 for D (5 bases). Germline V gives CDR1 LGHNA, CDR2 YSLEER. The CDR3 consists of 15 residues. Here the CDR3 reads CASSQDFGTGDGPSF. Written as DNA, the CDR3 is TGCGCCAGCAGCCAAGACTTCGGGACCGGAGATGGTCCAAGTTTT.

The rearrangement joins TRBV7-9 to TRBJ1-1, with D unresolved. CDR1 is SEHNR, CDR2 FQNEAQ, per germline (reference sequence). The CDR3 totals 15 residues. Trimming took 5 bases from V and 1 from J, leaving 14 bases between them. CDR3 region: CASSPAPGGNTEAFF. The CDR3 coding sequence is TGTGCCAGCAGCCCCGCCCCGGGAGGGAACACTGAAGCTTTCTTT.

V is TRBV11-2 and J is TRBJ2-3; unclear D gene. CDR1 SGHAT and CDR2 FQNNGV come from the germline V gene. The CDR3 totals 16 residues. Trimming cost V 6 bases and J 3 bases, with 19 bases left between them. The CDR3: CASSRLGSARTDTQYF. The CDR3, as DNA: TGTGCCAGCAGTAGACTCGGGTCCGCGAGGACAGATACGCAGTATTTT. Using reference TRBV11-2 and TRBJ2-3 for the parts outside the CDR3, the full variable domain is EAGVAQSPRYKIIEKRQSVAFWCNPISGHATLYWYQQILGQGPKLLIQFQNNGVVDDSQLPKDRFSAERLKGVDSTLKIQPAKLEDSAVYLCASSRLGSARTDTQYFGPGTRLTVL.

The chain carries TRBV3-1 (or the pseudogene TRBV3-2) and TRBJ2-1; the D gene is possibly TRBD2 (6 bases). From germline, CDR1 is LGHDT and CDR2 YNNKEL (reference sequence). CDR3 size: 15 residues. The V end lost 1 base, the J end lost 5 bases, and 12 bases lay between the germline ends. The CDR3 spells CASSQAGLINNEQFF. DNA of the CDR3: TGTGCCAGCAGCCAAGCGGGACTTATTAACAATGAGCAGTTCTTC.

The chain links TRBV7-2 to TRBJ1-1; 7 bases agree with TRBD1. The CDR3 is made up of 14 amino acids. Germline CDR1 SGHTA, CDR2 FQGNSA. Trimming removed 5 bases from V and 0 bases from J; junction bases left unmatched: 3. The chain's CDR3 is CASSPGTVNTEAFF. For the CDR3, the DNA is TGTGCCAGCAGCCCCGGGACAGTGAACACTGAAGCTTTCTTT.

CDR3 nucleotides: TGTGCCAGCAGCCGGAACACTGAAGCTTTCTTT. Protein product: CASSRNTEAFF. The chain is built from TRBV6-5 and TRBJ1-1; no reliable D call. The germline gives CDR1 MNHEY, CDR2 SVGAGI. CDR3 size: 11 residues. V was trimmed by 6 bases and J by 1 base, leaving 3 bases between them.